The rows below give T cell receptor beta chains drawn from one sample of a study of neurological immune-mediated disorders. TCRdb called the 5' RACE reads again in MiXCR, with one record for every CDR3 protein. Of around 51,000 distinct CDR3 sequences listed, 12% are singletons. The sample taken for sequencing was PBMCs. The source of these receptors is a male donor with HTLV-1-associated myelopathy (HAM/TSP). The CDR3 runs from the conserved cysteine through the conserved F or W. Each record gives: clone size, V gene, D gene, J gene, CDR3 protein, CDR3 DNA. D genes are given only for firm matches. Expanded clones are given a class, and other clones once, few, many or no size at all.

clone size: many; V gene: TRBV5-1; D gene: -; J gene: TRBJ2-2; CDR3 protein: CASSLDGRTGELFF; CDR3 DNA: TGCGCCAGCAGCTTGGATGGGCGCACCGGGGAGCTGTTTTTT
clone size: many; V gene: TRBV3-1; D gene: -; J gene: TRBJ2-7; CDR3 protein: CASRRGQEREQYF; CDR3 DNA: TGTGCCAGCAGACGGGGACAAGAGCGGGAGCAGTACTTC
clone size: many; V gene: TRBV11-3; D gene: -; J gene: TRBJ2-7; CDR3 protein: CASSLDPGNSYEQYF; CDR3 DNA: TGTGCCAGCAGCTTAGATCCGGGGAATTCCTACGAGCAGTACTTC
clone size: many; V gene: TRBV18; D gene: TRBD1; J gene: TRBJ2-7; CDR3 protein: CASSRGQARGEQYF; CDR3 DNA: TGTGCCAGCTCACGCGGACAGGCCAGGGGGGAGCAGTACTTC
clone size: many; V gene: TRBV15; D gene: -; J gene: TRBJ2-1; CDR3 protein: CATSRDRAAALNEQFF; CDR3 DNA: TGTGCCACCAGCAGAGATAGGGCAGCCGCCTTGAATGAGCAGTTCTTC
clone size: -; V gene: TRBV2; D gene: -; J gene: TRBJ2-5; CDR3 protein: CASSLGETQHF; CDR3 DNA: TGTGCCAGCAGCCTCGGGGAGACCCAGCACTTC
clone size: few; V gene: TRBV9; D gene: -; J gene: TRBJ1-3; CDR3 protein: CASSVPGNTIYF; CDR3 DNA: TGTGCCAGCAGCGTTCCCGGAAACACCATATATTTT
clone size: many; V gene: TRBV27; D gene: -; J gene: TRBJ2-2; CDR3 protein: CASSLEQGGGTGELFF; CDR3 DNA: TGTGCCAGCAGTTTGGAACAGGGGGGGGGGACCGGGGAGCTGTTTTTT
clone size: many; V gene: TRBV5-1; D gene: -; J gene: TRBJ2-3; CDR3 protein: CASTSFGEFTDTQYF; CDR3 DNA: TGCGCCAGCACCTCTTTCGGGGAGTTCACAGATACGCAGTATTTT
clone size: -; V gene: TRBV5-6; D gene: -; J gene: TRBJ1-1; CDR3 protein: CASSLQGLDTEAFF; CDR3 DNA: TGTGCCAGCAGCCTTCAGGGCTTGGACACTGAAGCTTTCTTT
clone size: many; V gene: TRBV7-2; D gene: TRBD1; J gene: TRBJ2-5; CDR3 protein: CASRKGTGGAQYF; CDR3 DNA: TGTGCCAGCAGGAAAGGGACAGGGGGAGCCCAGTACTTC
clone size: many; V gene: TRBV15; D gene: -; J gene: TRBJ2-7; CDR3 protein: CATSRGVVPYEQYF; CDR3 DNA: TGTGCCACCAGCAGGGGTGTCGTCCCCTACGAGCAGTACTTC
clone size: many; V gene: TRBV5-6; D gene: -; J gene: TRBJ2-2; CDR3 protein: CASSVRWTGELFF; CDR3 DNA: TGTGCCAGCAGCGTGAGGTGGACCGGGGAGCTGTTTTTT
clone size: many; V gene: TRBV5-1; D gene: -; J gene: TRBJ1-4; CDR3 protein: CASSFPGEYEKLFF; CDR3 DNA: TGCGCCAGCAGCTTTCCAGGGGAGTACGAAAAACTGTTTTTT
clone size: many; V gene: TRBV7-9; D gene: -; J gene: TRBJ2-7; CDR3 protein: CASSPRSRQTTYEQYF; CDR3 DNA: TGTGCCAGCAGCCCAAGGTCCCGCCAGACTACCTACGAGCAGTACTTC